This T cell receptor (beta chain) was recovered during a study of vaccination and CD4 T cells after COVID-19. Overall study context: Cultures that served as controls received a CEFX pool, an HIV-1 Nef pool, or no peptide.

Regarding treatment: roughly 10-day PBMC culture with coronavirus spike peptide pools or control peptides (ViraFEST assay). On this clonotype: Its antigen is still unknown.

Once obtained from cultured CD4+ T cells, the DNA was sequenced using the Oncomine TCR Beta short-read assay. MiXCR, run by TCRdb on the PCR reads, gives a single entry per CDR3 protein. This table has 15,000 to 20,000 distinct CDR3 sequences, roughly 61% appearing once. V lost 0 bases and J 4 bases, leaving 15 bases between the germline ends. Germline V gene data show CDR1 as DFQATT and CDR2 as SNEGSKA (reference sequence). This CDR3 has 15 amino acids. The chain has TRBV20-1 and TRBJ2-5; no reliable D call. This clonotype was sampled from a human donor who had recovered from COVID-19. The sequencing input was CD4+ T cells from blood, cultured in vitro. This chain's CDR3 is CSARDLGAAAETQYF. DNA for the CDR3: TGCAGTGCTAGAGATCTCGGCGCCGCCGCAGAGACCCAGTACTTC.